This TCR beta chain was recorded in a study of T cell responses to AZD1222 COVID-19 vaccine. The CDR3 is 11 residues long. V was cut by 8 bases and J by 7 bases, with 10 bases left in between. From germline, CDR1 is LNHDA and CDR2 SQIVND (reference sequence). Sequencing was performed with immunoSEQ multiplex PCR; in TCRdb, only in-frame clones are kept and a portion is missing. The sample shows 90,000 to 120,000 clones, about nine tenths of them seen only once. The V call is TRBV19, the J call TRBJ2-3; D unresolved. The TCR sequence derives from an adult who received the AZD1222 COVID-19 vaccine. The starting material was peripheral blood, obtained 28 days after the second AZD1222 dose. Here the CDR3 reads CASADAHTQYF. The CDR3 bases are TGTGCCAGTGCGGACGCACATACGCAGTATTTT.